Here is one T cell receptor (beta chain) with its context. Germline CDR1 and CDR2: SGHAT and FQNNGV. With 5 bases removed from V and 1 base from J, the gap between germline ends came to 11 bases. The CDR3 has 14 amino acids. Study processing details: Amplification with reference gene primers provided the estimates of nucleated cell counts. The table came from immunoSEQ multiplex PCR; TCRdb's copy has only in-frame clones and leaves some out. From that table come the V and J calls and clone size; the DNA was used to work out D and trimming. The sample records some 90,000 clones, about 82% being singletons. This record belongs to a study of blood T cell repertoires in COVID-19. Study as a whole: Researchers got acute and convalescent COVID-19 samples from the United States, Italy and Spain. The cDNA or gDNA used as material had been derived from T cells, B-cell-depleted T cells, or PBMCs.

The rearrangement links TRBV11-2 to TRBJ1-1, with a tentative D call TRBD1 (6 bases). This receptor was identified in a human donor in a cohort sampled during active COVID-19. The sample taken for sequencing was peripheral blood. CDR3 in amino acids: CASSHSDRNTEAFF. The CDR3 nucleotides read TGTGCCAGCAGCCACTCGGACAGGAACACTGAAGCTTTCTTT.